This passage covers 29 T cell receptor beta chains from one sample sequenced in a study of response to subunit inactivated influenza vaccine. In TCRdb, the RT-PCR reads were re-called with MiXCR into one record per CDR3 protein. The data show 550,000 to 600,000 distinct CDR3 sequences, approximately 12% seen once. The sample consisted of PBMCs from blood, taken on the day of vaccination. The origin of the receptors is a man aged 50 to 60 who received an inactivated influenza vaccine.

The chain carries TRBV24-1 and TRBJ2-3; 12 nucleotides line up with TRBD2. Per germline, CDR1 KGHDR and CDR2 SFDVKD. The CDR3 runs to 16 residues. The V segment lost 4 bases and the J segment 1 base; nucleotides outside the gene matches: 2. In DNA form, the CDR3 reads TGTGCCACCAGTGACTGGACTAGCGGGGGCACAGATACGCAGTATTTT. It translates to CATSDWTSGGTDTQYF.

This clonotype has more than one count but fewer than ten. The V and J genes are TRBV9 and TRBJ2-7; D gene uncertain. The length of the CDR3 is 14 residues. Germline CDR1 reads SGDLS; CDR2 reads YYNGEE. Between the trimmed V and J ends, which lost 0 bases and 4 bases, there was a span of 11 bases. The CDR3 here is CASSVGRSAYEQYF. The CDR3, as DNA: TGTGCCAGCAGCGTAGGGCGGTCGGCGTACGAGCAGTACTTC.

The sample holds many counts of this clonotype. The chain's CDR3 is CASSRGQGFYEQYF. The CDR3 coding sequence is TGCGCCAGCAGCCGAGGACAGGGGTTTTACGAGCAGTACTTC. The chain carries TRBV5-1 and TRBJ2-7; 9 nucleotides agree with TRBD1. V dropped 4 bases and J dropped 4; count of bases not matched to a gene: 6. Germline values: CDR1 SGHRS, CDR2 YFSETQ. The CDR3 has 14 residues.

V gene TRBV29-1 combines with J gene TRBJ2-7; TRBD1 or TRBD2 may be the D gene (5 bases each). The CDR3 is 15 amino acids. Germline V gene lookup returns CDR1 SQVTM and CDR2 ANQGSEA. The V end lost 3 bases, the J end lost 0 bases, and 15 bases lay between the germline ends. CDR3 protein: CSVEGSGRYSYEQYF. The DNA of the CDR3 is TGCAGCGTTGAGGGGTCGGGGCGCTACTCCTACGAGCAGTACTTC.

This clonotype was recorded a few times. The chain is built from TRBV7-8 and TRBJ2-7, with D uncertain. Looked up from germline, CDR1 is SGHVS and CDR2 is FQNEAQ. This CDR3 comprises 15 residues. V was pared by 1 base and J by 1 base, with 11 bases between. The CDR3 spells CASSLGHGGSYEQYF. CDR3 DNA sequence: TGTGCCAGCAGCTTAGGACATGGCGGATCCTACGAGCAGTACTTC.

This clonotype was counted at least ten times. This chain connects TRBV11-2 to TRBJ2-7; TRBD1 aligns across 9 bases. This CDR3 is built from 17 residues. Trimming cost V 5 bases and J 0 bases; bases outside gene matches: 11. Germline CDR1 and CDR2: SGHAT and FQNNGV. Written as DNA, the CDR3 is TGTGCCAGCAGCAGTTTCCTACAGGGGGCCTCCTCCTACGAGCAGTACTTC. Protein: CASSSFLQGASSYEQYF.

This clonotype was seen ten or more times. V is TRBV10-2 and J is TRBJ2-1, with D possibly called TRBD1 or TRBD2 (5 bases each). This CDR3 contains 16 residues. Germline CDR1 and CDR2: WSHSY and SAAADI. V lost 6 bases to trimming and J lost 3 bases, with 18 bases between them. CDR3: CASSRDQILIYNEQFF. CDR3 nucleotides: TGCGCCAGCAGCCGGGACCAAATACTCATCTACAATGAGCAGTTCTTC.

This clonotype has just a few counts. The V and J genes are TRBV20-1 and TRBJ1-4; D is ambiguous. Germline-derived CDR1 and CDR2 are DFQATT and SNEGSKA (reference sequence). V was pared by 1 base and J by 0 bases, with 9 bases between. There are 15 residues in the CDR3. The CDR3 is CSARADTATNEKLFF. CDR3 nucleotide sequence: TGCAGTGCTAGAGCAGACACAGCAACTAATGAAAAACTGTTTTTT.

The CDR3 DNA follows: TGTGCCAGCAGTGTGGAATCTGGGTACCATGAGCAGTTCTTC. Protein: CASSVESGYHEQFF. The chain uses TRBV6-4 and TRBJ2-1; D not certain. The ends were cut back, 4 bases at V and 8 bases at J, with 15 bases in the middle. The CDR3 is made up of 14 amino acids. The germline gives CDR1 MRHNA, CDR2 SNTAGT.

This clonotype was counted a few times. The CDR3 spells CATSDLQFQGIGTDTQYF. CDR3 sequence (DNA): TGTGCCACCAGTGATTTGCAGTTCCAGGGGATTGGCACAGATACGCAGTATTTT. The J gene is TRBJ2-3, the V gene TRBV24-1, with D possibly matching TRBD1 (6 bases). The CDR3 spans 18 residues. Trimming pared 0 bases from V and 1 base from J, leaving 16 bases between. CDR1 and CDR2 from the germline V gene are KGHDR and SFDVKD.

CDR3 DNA sequence: TGCGCCACCGCAACCGGGACAGAGAACACTGAAGCTTTCTTT. This gives the protein CATATGTENTEAFF. V usage is TRBV10-2 and J usage is TRBJ1-1; 7 bases agree with TRBD1. Germline V gene data show CDR1 as WSHSY and CDR2 as SAAADI. With 10 bases clipped from V and 1 base from J, the junction kept 9 bases outside the gene matches. The CDR3 runs 14 residues.

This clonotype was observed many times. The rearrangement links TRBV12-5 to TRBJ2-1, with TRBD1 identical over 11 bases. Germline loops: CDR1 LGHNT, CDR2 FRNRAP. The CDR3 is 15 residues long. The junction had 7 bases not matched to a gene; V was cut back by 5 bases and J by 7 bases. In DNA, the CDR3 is TGTGCTAGTGGTCCCGGACAGGGGGCATGGAATGAGCAGTTCTTC. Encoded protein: CASGPGQGAWNEQFF.

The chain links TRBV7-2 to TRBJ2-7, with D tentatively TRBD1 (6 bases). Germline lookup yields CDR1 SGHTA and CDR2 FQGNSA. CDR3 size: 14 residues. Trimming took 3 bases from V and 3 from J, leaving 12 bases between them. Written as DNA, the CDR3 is TGTGCCAGCAGCTTTTTGACAGGATTCTACGAGCAGTACTTC. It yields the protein CASSFLTGFYEQYF. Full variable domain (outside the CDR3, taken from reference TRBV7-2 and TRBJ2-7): GAGVSQSPSNKVTEKGKDVELRCDPISGHTALYWYRQSLGQGLEFLIYFQGNSAPDKSGLPSDRFSAERTGGSVSTLTIQRTQQEDSAVYLCASSFLTGFYEQYFGPGTRLTVT.

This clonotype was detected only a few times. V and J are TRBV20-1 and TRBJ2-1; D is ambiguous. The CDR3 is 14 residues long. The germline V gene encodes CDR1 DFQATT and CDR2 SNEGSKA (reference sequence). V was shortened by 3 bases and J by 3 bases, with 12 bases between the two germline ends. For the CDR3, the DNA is TGCAGTGCTAGTGAAGGTTGGCGCTACAATGAGCAGTTCTTC. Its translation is CSASEGWRYNEQFF.

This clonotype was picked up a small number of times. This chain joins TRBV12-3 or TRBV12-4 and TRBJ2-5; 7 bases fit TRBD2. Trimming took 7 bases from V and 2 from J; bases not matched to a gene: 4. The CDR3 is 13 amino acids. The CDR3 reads CASTAGEQETQYF. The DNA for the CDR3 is TGTGCCAGCACGGCGGGAGAGCAAGAGACCCAGTACTTC.

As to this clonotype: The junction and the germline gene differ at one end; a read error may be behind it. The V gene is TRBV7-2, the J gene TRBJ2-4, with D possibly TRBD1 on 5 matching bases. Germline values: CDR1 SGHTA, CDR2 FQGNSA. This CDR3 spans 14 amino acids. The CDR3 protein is CASSLDFPVDIQHF. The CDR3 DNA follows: TGTGCCAGCAGCTTAGATTTCCCTGTGGACATTCAGCACTTC. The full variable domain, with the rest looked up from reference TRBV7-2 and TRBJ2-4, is GAGVSQSPSNKVTEKGKDVELRCDPISGHTALYWYRQSLGQGLEFLIYFQGNSAPDKSGLPSDRFSAERTGGSVSTLTIQRTQQEDSAVYLCASSLDFPVDIQHFGAGTRLSVL.

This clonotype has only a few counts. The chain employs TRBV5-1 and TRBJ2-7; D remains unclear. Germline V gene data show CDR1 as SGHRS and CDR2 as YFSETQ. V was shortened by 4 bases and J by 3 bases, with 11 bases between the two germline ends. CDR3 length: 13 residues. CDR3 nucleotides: TGCGCCAGCAGCGCCGGTCCCTACTACGAGCAGTACTTC. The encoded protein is CASSAGPYYEQYF.

The CDR3 sequence: CASRASGRLNEQFF. DNA of the CDR3: TGCGCCAGCAGGGCTAGCGGGAGGCTCAATGAGCAGTTCTTC. The gene calls are TRBV4-1 and TRBJ2-1, with 11 bases aligning to TRBD2. Per the germline V gene, CDR1 is MGHRA and CDR2 is YSYEKL. The CDR3 is made up of 14 amino acids. With 6 bases clipped from V and 6 bases from J, the junction kept 4 bases outside the gene matches.

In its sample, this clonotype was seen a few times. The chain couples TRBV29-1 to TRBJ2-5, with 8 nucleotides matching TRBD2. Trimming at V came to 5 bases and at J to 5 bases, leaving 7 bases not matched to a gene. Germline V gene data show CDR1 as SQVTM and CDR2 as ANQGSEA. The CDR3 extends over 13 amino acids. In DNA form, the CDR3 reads TGCAGCGTTAGCGGGGGCCTTAGGGAGACCCAGTACTTC. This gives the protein CSVSGGLRETQYF.

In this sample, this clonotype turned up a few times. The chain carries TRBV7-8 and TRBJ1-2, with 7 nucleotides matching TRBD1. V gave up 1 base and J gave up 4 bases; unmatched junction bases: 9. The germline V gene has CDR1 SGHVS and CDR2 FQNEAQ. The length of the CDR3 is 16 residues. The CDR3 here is CASSLVNRGAGYGYTF. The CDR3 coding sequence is TGTGCCAGCAGCTTAGTTAACAGGGGCGCCGGCTATGGCTACACCTTC. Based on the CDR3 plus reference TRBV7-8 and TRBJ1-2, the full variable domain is GAGVSQSPRYKVAKRGQDVALRCDPISGHVSLFWYQQALGQGPEFLTYFQNEAQLDKSGLPSDRFFAERPEGSVSTLKIQRTQQEDSAVYLCASSLVNRGAGYGYTFGSGTRLTVV.

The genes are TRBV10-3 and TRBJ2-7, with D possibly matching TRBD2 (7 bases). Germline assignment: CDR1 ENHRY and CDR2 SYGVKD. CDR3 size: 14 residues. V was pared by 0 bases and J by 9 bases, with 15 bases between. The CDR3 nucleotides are TGTGCCATCAGTGAGTCAGGGGGAGGGCTCGCGCAGTACTTC. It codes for CAISESGGGLAQYF.

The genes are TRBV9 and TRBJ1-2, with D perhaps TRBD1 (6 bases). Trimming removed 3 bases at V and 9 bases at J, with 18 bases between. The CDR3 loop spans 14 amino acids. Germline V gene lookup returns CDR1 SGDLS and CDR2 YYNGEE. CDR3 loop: CASSAEPGQQRYTF. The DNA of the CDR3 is TGTGCCAGCAGCGCAGAACCGGGACAACAACGCTACACCTTC.

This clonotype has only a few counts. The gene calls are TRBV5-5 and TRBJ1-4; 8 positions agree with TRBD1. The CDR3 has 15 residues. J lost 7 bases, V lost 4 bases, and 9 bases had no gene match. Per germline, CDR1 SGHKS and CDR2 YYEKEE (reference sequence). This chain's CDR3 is CASSAQGAIGEKLFF. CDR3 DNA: TGTGCCAGCAGCGCCCAGGGGGCAATAGGTGAAAAACTGTTTTTT.

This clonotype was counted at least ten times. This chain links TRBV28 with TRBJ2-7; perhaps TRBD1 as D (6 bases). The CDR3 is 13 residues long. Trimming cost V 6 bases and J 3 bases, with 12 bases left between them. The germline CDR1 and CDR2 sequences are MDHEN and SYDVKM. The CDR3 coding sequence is TGTGCCAGCAGGCCGACAGGACTCTACGAGCAGTACTTC. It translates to CASRPTGLYEQYF.

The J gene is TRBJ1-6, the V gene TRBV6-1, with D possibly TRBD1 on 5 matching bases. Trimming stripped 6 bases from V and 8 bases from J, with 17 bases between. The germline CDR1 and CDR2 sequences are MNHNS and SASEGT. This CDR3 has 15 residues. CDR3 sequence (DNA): TGTGCCAGCAGGGAGGGGCGCCGAGGGTATTCACCCCTCCACTTT. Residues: CASREGRRGYSPLHF.

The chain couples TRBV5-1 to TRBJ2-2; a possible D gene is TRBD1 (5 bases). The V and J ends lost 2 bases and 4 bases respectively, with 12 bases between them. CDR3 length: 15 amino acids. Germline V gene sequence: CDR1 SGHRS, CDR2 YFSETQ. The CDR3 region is CASSLGPRGTGELFF. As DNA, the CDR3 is TGCGCCAGCAGCTTAGGCCCTAGGGGCACCGGGGAGCTGTTTTTT.

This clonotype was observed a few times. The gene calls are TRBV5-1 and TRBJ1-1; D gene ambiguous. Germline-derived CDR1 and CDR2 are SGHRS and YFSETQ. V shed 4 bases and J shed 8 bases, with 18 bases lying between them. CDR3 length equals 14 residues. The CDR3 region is CASSPTGRLREAFF. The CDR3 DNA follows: TGCGCCAGCAGCCCCACCGGACGGTTGAGGGAAGCTTTCTTT.

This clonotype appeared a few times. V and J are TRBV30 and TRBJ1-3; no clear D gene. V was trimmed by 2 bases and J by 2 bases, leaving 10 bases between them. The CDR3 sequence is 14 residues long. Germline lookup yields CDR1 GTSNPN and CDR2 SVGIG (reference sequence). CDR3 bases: TGTGCCTGGAGTTTCCCCGGCACTGGAAACACCATATATTTT. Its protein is CAWSFPGTGNTIYF.

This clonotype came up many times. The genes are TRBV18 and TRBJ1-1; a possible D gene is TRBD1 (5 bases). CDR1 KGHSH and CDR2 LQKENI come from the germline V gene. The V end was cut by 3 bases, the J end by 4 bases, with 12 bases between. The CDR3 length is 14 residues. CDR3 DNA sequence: TGTGCCAGCTCACCCCGCGGGGCCCCCACTGAAGCTTTCTTT. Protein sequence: CASSPRGAPTEAFF.